The rows below give T cell receptor beta chains drawn from one sample of a study of read filtering for tumor transcriptome and immune sequencing. TCRdb re-analysed the reads in MiXCR, keeping a single row per CDR3 protein. The sample yields about 46,000 distinct CDR3 sequences, 15% to 20% seen once. The sequencing sample was made of a population of CD138-negative cells sorted from bone marrow. These receptors were obtained from a donor at least 40 years old with multiple myeloma. Each CDR3 is given with its conserved first and last residue. A D gene is named only where the DNA matches it firmly. Only part of the rows carry a size: once, few, many, or a class if the clone is expanded.

size,J,V,D,CDR3,DNA
NA,TRBJ2-1,TRBV19,NA,CASGPWVVGPSSYNEQFF,TGTGCCAGTGGTCCTTGGGTCGTCGGGCCGAGCTCCTACAATGAGCAGTTCTTC
many,TRBJ2-5,TRBV3-1,NA,CASSQGLDWGYETQYF,TGTGCCAGCAGCCAAGGATTAGACTGGGGGTATGAGACCCAGTACTTC
NA,TRBJ2-2,TRBV4-1,NA,CASSQARGDGGKLFF,TGCGCCAGCAGCCAAGCCAGGGGAGACGGCGGGAAGCTGTTTTTT
many,TRBJ2-7,TRBV9,NA,CASSYGMMGTEQYF,TGTGCCAGCAGCTATGGGATGATGGGAACGGAGCAGTACTTC
NA,TRBJ2-7,TRBV15,NA,CATSQDWFSYERYF,TGTGCCACCAGCCAGGACTGGTTCTCCTACGAGCGGTACTTC
few,TRBJ2-5,TRBV6-2/TRBV6-3,NA,CASSRTVQETQYF,TGTGCCAGCTCTCGGACAGTCCAAGAGACCCAGTACTTC
few,TRBJ1-2,TRBV28,NA,CASSQRGGALPGYTF,TGTGCCAGCAGCCAGAGGGGGGGAGCCCTCCCTGGCTACACCTTC
many,TRBJ1-2,TRBV6-2/TRBV6-3,TRBD1,CASRLTGVNYGYTF,TGTGCCAGCAGATTAACAGGGGTTAACTATGGCTACACCTTC
many,TRBJ2-5,TRBV11-1,NA,CASSLVWGQETQYF,TGTGCCAGCAGCTTAGTCTGGGGGCAAGAGACCCAGTACTTC
many,TRBJ1-1,TRBV5-4,NA,CASSFILNTEAFF,TGTGCCAGCAGCTTTATCCTGAACACTGAAGCTTTCTTT
many,TRBJ2-5,TRBV7-6,NA,CASSLKTQYF,TGTGCCAGCAGCTTGAAGACCCAGTACTTC
NA,TRBJ2-2,TRBV10-3,TRBD2,CAISEPAWREGQKTGVLFF,TGCGCCATCAGTGAGCCTGCGTGGCGGGAGGGCCAGAAAACCGGGGTGCTGTTTTTT
many,TRBJ2-6,TRBV6-5,TRBD2,CASSYSGGSAGANVLTF,TGTGCCAGCAGTTACTCGGGAGGGTCTGCCGGGGCCAACGTCCTGACTTTC
NA,TRBJ2-3,TRBV29-1,TRBD1,CSVDGRDRGTSDTQYF,TGCAGCGTTGACGGGCGGGACAGGGGTACCTCAGATACGCAGTATTTT
many,TRBJ2-5,TRBV28,TRBD1,CASSKPGQTQETQYF,TGTGCCAGCAGCAAGCCGGGACAGACTCAAGAGACCCAGTACTTC
many,TRBJ1-2,TRBV5-1,NA,CASSLGHNYGYTF,TGCGCCAGCAGCTTGGGGCATAACTATGGCTACACCTTC
few,TRBJ2-2,TRBV5-6,NA,CATTRTGITGELFF,TGTGCCACCACAAGGACGGGGATAACCGGGGAGCTGTTTTTT
many,TRBJ2-2,TRBV20-1,TRBD1,CSAPGQGETGELFF,TGCAGTGCTCCTGGACAGGGGGAGACCGGGGAGCTGTTTTTT
few,TRBJ1-1,TRBV12-3/TRBV12-4,NA,CASSPGREAFF,TGTGCCAGCAGCCCCGGGAGGGAAGCTTTCTTT
NA,TRBJ2-2,TRBV3-1,TRBD2,CASSDTSGPGELFF,TGTGCCAGCAGCGACACTAGCGGGCCCGGGGAGCTGTTTTTT
NA,TRBJ1-1,TRBV12-3/TRBV12-4,NA,CASRPRTFMNTEALF,TGTGCCAGCAGGCCCAGGACATTCATGAACACTGAAGCTCTCTTT
NA,TRBJ2-7,TRBV30,TRBD2,CAWSVGASGREQYF,TGTGCCTGGAGTGTTGGGGCTAGCGGGAGAGAGCAGTACTTC
few,TRBJ2-3,TRBV7-9,NA,CASSLGQGTDTQYF,TGTGCCAGCAGCTTGGGACAAGGCACAGATACGCAGTATTTT
many,TRBJ2-5,TRBV30,NA,CAWNPLGRVGETQYF,TGTGCCTGGAACCCTCTGGGGCGGGTAGGGGAGACCCAGTACTTC
few,TRBJ2-1,TRBV2,TRBD2,CASSPRTSVGEQFF,TGTGCCAGCAGTCCGCGGACTAGCGTCGGTGAGCAGTTCTTC
many,TRBJ1-1,TRBV19,NA,CASSIAWANTEAFF,TGTGCCAGTAGTATAGCTTGGGCGAACACTGAAGCTTTCTTT
many,TRBJ2-5,TRBV6-2/TRBV6-3,NA,CASSPLQAFQETQYF,TGTGCCAGCAGTCCTCTACAGGCCTTCCAAGAGACCCAGTACTTC
many,TRBJ2-7,TRBV7-2,NA,CASSLAGWIGNEQYF,TGTGCCAGCAGCTTAGCAGGGTGGATCGGTAACGAGCAGTACTTC
many,TRBJ2-1,TRBV7-9,NA,CASSPTPGQHEQFF,TGTGCCAGCAGCCCAACTCCTGGCCAGCATGAGCAGTTCTTC
many,TRBJ2-7,TRBV11-2,TRBD2,CASSAVVASGLYEQYF,TGTGCCAGCAGCGCGGTTGTGGCTAGCGGCTTGTACGAGCAGTACTTC
many,TRBJ1-4,TRBV20-1,NA,CSARLIRGGEKLFF,TGCAGTGCTAGATTGATCAGGGGAGGTGAAAAACTGTTTTTT
many,TRBJ2-1,TRBV6-6,NA,CASSYSAPGWMDEQFF,TGTGCCAGCAGTTACTCGGCGCCGGGCTGGATGGATGAGCAGTTCTTC
many,TRBJ2-1,TRBV28,TRBD1,CASKKGLRQGYNEQFF,TGTGCCAGCAAAAAGGGTTTGAGACAGGGCTACAATGAGCAGTTCTTC
few,TRBJ2-1,TRBV7-9,TRBD1,CASSLSGGAYNEQFF,TGTGCCAGCAGCCTCTCAGGGGGCGCCTACAATGAGCAGTTCTTC
many,TRBJ2-7,TRBV19,TRBD1,CASSRGQQFYEQYF,TGTGCCAGTAGTAGGGGACAGCAATTTTACGAGCAGTACTTC
many,TRBJ2-7,TRBV7-3,NA,CASSLNTGAYEQYF,TGTGCCAGCAGCTTAAATACGGGAGCATACGAGCAGTACTTC
NA,TRBJ2-3,TRBV28,TRBD2,CASGRGTDTQYF,TGTGCCAGCGGGAGGGGCACAGATACGCAGTATTTT
many,TRBJ2-7,TRBV6-5,NA,CASTYQGGLGRPFYEQYF,TGTGCCAGCACCTATCAGGGAGGTTTGGGTCGACCTTTCTACGAGCAGTACTTC
many,TRBJ2-1,TRBV3-1,NA,CASSQEFLADEQFF,TGTGCCAGCAGCCAAGAATTCCTAGCCGATGAGCAGTTCTTC
many,TRBJ2-5,TRBV21-1,NA,CASSLEGQETQYF,TGTGCCAGCAGCCTCGAGGGCCAAGAGACCCAGTACTTC
many,TRBJ1-5,TRBV15,NA,CATSRDVARIPTNQPQHF,TGTGCCACCAGCAGAGATGTCGCGAGGATCCCTACCAATCAGCCCCAGCATTTT
many,TRBJ2-7,TRBV29-1,TRBD2,CSALAGYSSYEQYF,TGCAGCGCCCTAGCGGGGTATAGCTCCTACGAGCAGTACTTC
few,TRBJ2-2,TRBV10-2,NA,CASRLNTGELFF,TGCGCCAGCAGACTAAACACCGGGGAGCTGTTTTTT
many,TRBJ2-7,TRBV4-2,NA,CASSQANSYEQYF,TGTGCCAGCAGCCAAGCAAACAGCTACGAGCAGTACTTC
NA,TRBJ2-1,TRBV20-1,NA,CSADPGRGAPMQFF,TGCAGTGCCGATCCGGGACGGGGGGCCCCGATGCAGTTCTTC
NA,TRBJ2-3,TRBV29-1,TRBD2,CSVEGTSGILGDMQYF,TGCAGCGTTGAAGGGACTAGCGGGATTCTCGGGGATATGCAGTATTTT
many,TRBJ1-1,TRBV29-1,NA,CSVVNTEAFF,TGCAGCGTGGTGAACACTGAAGCTTTCTTT
many,TRBJ2-2,TRBV29-1,NA,CSVATMGGELFF,TGCAGCGTTGCTACGATGGGCGGGGAGCTGTTTTTT
NA,TRBJ2-3,TRBV2,TRBD2,CASGSGGSLGTDTQYF,TGTGCCAGCGGGTCGGGCGGGAGTCTTGGCACAGATACGCAGTATTTT
NA,TRBJ2-2,TRBV6-2/TRBV6-3,NA,CASSTAGKATGELFF,TGTGCCAGCAGTACGGCAGGGAAAGCCACCGGGGAGCTGTTTTTT
many,TRBJ2-1,TRBV13,TRBD2,CASRQGTSGYNEQFF,TGTGCCAGCAGACAGGGGACTAGCGGATACAATGAGCAGTTCTTC
many,TRBJ2-2,TRBV15,NA,CATSRVPGSTGELFF,TGTGCCACCAGCAGAGTCCCAGGGAGCACCGGGGAGCTGTTTTTT
many,TRBJ2-1,TRBV6-2/TRBV6-3,TRBD2,CASSYPPSGRTWGNEQFF,TGTGCCAGCAGTTACCCTCCTAGCGGGAGGACTTGGGGCAATGAGCAGTTCTTC
NA,TRBJ2-1,TRBV28,TRBD2,CASSLATSGYNEQFF,TGTGCCAGCAGCCTAGCGACTAGCGGCTACAATGAGCAGTTCTTC
NA,TRBJ1-5,TRBV4-2,NA,CASSRGGFSDQPQHF,TGTGCCAGCAGCCGGGGGGGATTTAGCGATCAGCCCCAGCATTTT
NA,TRBJ2-2,TRBV20-1,TRBD2,CSARGLAGVSNTGELFF,TGCAGTGCTAGAGGACTAGCGGGAGTATCGAACACCGGGGAGCTGTTTTTT
few,TRBJ1-2,TRBV7-9,NA,CASSRVPNYGYTF,TGTGCCAGCAGTCGCGTTCCGAATTATGGCTACACCTTC
many,TRBJ2-1,TRBV20-1,TRBD2,CSESPSGRGEQFF,TGCAGTGAGTCCCCTAGCGGGAGGGGTGAGCAGTTCTTC
many,TRBJ2-7,TRBV20-1,NA,CSVGRNSYEQYF,TGCAGTGTAGGGAGGAACTCCTACGAGCAGTACTTC
NA,TRBJ2-3,TRBV7-8,NA,CASRLTRLYDTQYF,TGTGCCAGCAGACTGACAAGACTGTACGATACGCAGTATTTT